This T cell receptor (beta chain) appears in the sequencing data of a study of T cells after yellow fever vaccination. General study points: Peak timing came faster in the weaker secondary response, day 5 versus 15.

Template switching with 5'RACE generated the TCR cDNA and added a universal primer site and UMIs. TCRdb reanalysed the 5' RACE reads using MiXCR and keeps one entry per CDR3 protein. The table lists fewer than 650,000 distinct CDR3 sequences, 21% of them singletons. As concerns this clonotype: The antigen remains undetermined.

V was clipped by 6 bases and J by 0 bases; unmatched bases: 8. Germline-derived CDR1 and CDR2 are DFQATT and SNEGSKA (reference sequence). This CDR3 region has 15 residues. The sample was PBMCs, taken roughly 20 days after the first yellow fever vaccination. The receptor's source is a man between 18 and 29 years old who received the YFV17D yellow fever vaccine. This chain connects TRBV20-1 to TRBJ2-1; 7 nucleotides agree with TRBD2. Here the CDR3 DNA reads TGCAGTGCCGAGCGGGACGCGACCTCCTACAATGAGCAGTTCTTC. Residues: CSAERDATSYNEQFF.